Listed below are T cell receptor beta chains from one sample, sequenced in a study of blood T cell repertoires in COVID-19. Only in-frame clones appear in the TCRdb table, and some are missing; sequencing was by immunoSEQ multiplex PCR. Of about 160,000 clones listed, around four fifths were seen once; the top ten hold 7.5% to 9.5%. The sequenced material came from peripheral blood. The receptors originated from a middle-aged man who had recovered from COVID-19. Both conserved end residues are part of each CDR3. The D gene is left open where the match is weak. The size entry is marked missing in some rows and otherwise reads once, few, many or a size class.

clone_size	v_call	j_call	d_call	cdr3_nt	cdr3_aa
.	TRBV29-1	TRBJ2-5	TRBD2	TGCAGCGTACTGGGGGGGGACGTAAGGTACCAAGAGACCCAGTACTTC	CSVLGGDVRYQETQYF
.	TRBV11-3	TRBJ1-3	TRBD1	TGTGCCAGCAGCAACCCAGGGGGCTTTGGAAACACCATATATTTT	CASSNPGGFGNTIYF
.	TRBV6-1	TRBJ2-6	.	TGTGCCAGCCAACCGAGCGACGGGGCCAACGTCCTGACTTTC	CASQPSDGANVLTF
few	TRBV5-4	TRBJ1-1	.	TGTGCCAGCAGCTTCAGCAGGGGGAACACTGAAGCTTTCTTT	CASSFSRGNTEAFF
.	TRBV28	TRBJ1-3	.	TGTGCCAGCAGTTTCTTCCCCAGCTCTGGAAACACCATATATTTT	CASSFFPSSGNTIYF
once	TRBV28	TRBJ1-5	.	TGTGCCAGCAGTTTGAACACCATGGCCCAGCATTTT	CASSLNTMAQHF
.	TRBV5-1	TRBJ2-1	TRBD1	TGCGCCAGCAGGCGGACAGGGGGCTGGGATGAGCAGTTCTTC	CASRRTGGWDEQFF
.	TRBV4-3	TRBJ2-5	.	TGCGCCAGCAGCCAAGTAATAAAGAGTGAGACCCAGTACTTC	CASSQVIKSETQYF
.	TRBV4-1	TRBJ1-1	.	TGCGCCAGCAGCCAAGATCGAAGGTTGCGGCGAGACACTGAAGCTTTCTTT	CASSQDRRLRRDTEAFF
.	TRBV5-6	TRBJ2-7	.	TGTGCCAGCAGCTTGCTGTTTGGACACGAGTACGAGCAGTACTTC	CASSLLFGHEYEQYF
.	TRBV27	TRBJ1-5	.	TGTGCCAGCAGTTCGATTTTCAGGGGTTATAGCAATCAGCCCCAGCATTTT	CASSSIFRGYSNQPQHF
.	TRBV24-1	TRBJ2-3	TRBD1	TGTGCCACCAGTGATTTGAAGGGGGCTACAGATACGCAGTATTTT	CATSDLKGATDTQYF
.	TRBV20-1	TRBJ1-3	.	TGCAGTACTACCCTTGGAAACACCATATATTTT	CSTTLGNTIYF
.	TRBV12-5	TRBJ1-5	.	TGTGCTAGTGGTTTGGGTACAGGGAGTGGAAATCAGCCCCAGCATTTT	CASGLGTGSGNQPQHF
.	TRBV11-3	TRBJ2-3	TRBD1	TGTGCCAGCAGCTCCCGGCGGCCTAAAGAGACAGGGCCTAGCACAGATACGCAGTATTTT	CASSSRRPKETGPSTDTQYF
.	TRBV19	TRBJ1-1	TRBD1	TGTGCCAGTAGTATAGGTGGGACAGGGACCACTGAAGCTTTCTTT	CASSIGGTGTTEAFF
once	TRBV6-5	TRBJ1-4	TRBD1	TGTGCCAGCAGTCCGACAGGGTGGGTTGGGGAAAAACTGTTTTTT	CASSPTGWVGEKLFF
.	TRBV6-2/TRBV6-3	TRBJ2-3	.	TGTGCCAGCAGTTACTTTCTGACTAGCACAGATACGCAGTATTTT	CASSYFLTSTDTQYF
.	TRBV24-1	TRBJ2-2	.	TGTGCCACCACAGACTACCAGAACACCGGGGAGCTGTTTTTT	CATTDYQNTGELFF
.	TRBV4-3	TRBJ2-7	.	TGCGCCAGCAGCCAAAGGGGGACTATCGACGACGAGCAGTACTTC	CASSQRGTIDDEQYF
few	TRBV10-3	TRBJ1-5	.	TGTGCCACCGGGGGTGGAAATCAGCCCCAGCATTTT	CATGGGNQPQHF
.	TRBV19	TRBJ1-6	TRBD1	TGTGCCAGTGGGGGTACAGGGGATTTCAGCTCCTATAATTCACCCCTCCACTTT	CASGGTGDFSSYNSPLHF
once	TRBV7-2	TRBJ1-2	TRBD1	TGTGCCAGCAGCTCACCCCCGGGACAGGGATTAGCTAACTATGGCTACACCTTC	CASSSPPGQGLANYGYTF
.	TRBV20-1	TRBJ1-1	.	TGCAGTGCTAGGGGCGGGGGAGCAGCTTTCTTT	CSARGGGAAFF
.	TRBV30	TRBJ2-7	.	TGTGCCTGGAGTGTGTCCGTCCTCTCCTACGAGCAGTACTTC	CAWSVSVLSYEQYF
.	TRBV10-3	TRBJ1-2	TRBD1	TGTGCCATCAGCGGGACAGGCTCTCGCTACACCTTC	CAISGTGSRYTF
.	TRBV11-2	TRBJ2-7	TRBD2	TGTGCCAGCAGCTTAGATCGGGGGGGGTCGGAGGACGAGCAGTACTTC	CASSLDRGGSEDEQYF
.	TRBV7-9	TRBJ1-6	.	TGTGCCAGCAGCTTAGATGGACGGACGGGATCACCCCTCCACTTT	CASSLDGRTGSPLHF
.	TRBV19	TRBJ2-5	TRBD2	TGTGCCAGTAGTATATCACGCGGGAGGGAGACCCAGTACTTC	CASSISRGRETQYF
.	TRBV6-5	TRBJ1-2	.	TGTGCCAGCACCAAAGGCGGACAGCTCTATGGCTACACCTTC	CASTKGGQLYGYTF
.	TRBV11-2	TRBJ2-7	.	TGTGCCAGCAGCTTACTGCGCGGGGTCTCCTACGAGCAGTACTTC	CASSLLRGVSYEQYF
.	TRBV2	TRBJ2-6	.	TGTGCCAGCAGCCTTGATCCCCGGGGGGCCAACGTCCTGACTTTC	CASSLDPRGANVLTF
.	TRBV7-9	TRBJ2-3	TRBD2	TGTGCCAGCAGCTTTCACGGACTAGCGGCAGATACGCAGTATTTT	CASSFHGLAADTQYF
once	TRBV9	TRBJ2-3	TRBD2	TGTGCCAGCAGCGTACTAGCGGGAGCGGATACGCAGTATTTT	CASSVLAGADTQYF
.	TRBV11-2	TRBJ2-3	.	TGTGCCAGCAGCTTTCCGGGGGGCGTAAACACAGATACGCAGTATTTT	CASSFPGGVNTDTQYF
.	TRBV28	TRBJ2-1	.	TGTGCCAGCAGTTTAATCGGGAGACCCTACAATGAGCAGTTCTTC	CASSLIGRPYNEQFF